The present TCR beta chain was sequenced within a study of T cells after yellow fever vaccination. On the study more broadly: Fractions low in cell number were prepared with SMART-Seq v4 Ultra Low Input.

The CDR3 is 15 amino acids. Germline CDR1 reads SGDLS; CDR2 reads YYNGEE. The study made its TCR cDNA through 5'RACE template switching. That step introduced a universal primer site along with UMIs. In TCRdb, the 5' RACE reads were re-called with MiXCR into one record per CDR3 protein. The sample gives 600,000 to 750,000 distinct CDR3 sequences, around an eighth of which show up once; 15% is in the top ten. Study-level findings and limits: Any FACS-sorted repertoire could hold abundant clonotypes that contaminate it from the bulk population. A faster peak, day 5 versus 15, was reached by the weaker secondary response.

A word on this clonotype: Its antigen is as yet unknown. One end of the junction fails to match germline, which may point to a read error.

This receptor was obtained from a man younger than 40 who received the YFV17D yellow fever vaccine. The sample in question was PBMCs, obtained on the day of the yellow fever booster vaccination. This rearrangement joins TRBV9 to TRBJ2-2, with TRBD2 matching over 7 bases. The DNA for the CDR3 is TGTGCCAGCAGCGGGCCGGGACTAAACAGCGGGGAGCTGTTTTTT. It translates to CASSGPGLNSGELFF. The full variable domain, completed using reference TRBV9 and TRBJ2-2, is DSGVTQTPKHLITATGQRVTLRCSPRSGDLSVYWYQQSLDQGLQFLIQYYNGEERAKGNILERFSAQQFPDLHSELNLSSLELGDSALYFCASSGPGLNSGELFFGEGSRLTVL.